Listed here are 30 T cell receptor beta chains from one sample, sequenced in a study of blood T cells in healthy people across ages. A sample-barcoded 5' primer and a J-beta primer mix were used in a second PCR of about 7 to 12 cycles. A single record per CDR3 protein comes from TCRdb applying MiXCR to the 5' RACE reads. The sample shows roughly 1.4 million distinct CDR3 sequences, roughly 59% of them seen only once. The sequenced material came from blood. These receptor sequences come from a man younger than 35 in good health.

The CDR3 loop is CASSQGTDSYEQYF. DNA for the CDR3: TGCGCCAGCAGCCAAGGGACAGACTCCTACGAGCAGTACTTC. The genes are TRBV4-1 and TRBJ2-7, with D maybe TRBD1 (6 bases). Trimming took off 1 base at V and 0 bases at J, with 7 bases between the two ends. This CDR3 region has 14 residues. Germline V gene sequence: CDR1 MGHRA, CDR2 YSYEKL.

This CDR3 reads CASSTPRGRSYGYTF. The CDR3 bases are TGTGCCAGCAGTACACCTCGGGGGCGAAGCTATGGCTACACCTTC. The rearrangement joins TRBV12-3 or TRBV12-4 to TRBJ1-2; D might be TRBD1 (6 bases). This CDR3 spans 15 amino acids. Trimming took off 5 bases at V and 4 bases at J, with 17 bases between the two ends.

This sequence joins TRBV10-2 and TRBJ2-5, with D uncertain. Trimming shortened V by 8 bases and J by 5 bases, and 15 bases separated the two germline ends. The V gene's germline CDR1 is WSHSY and CDR2 SAAADI. CDR3 length equals 13 residues. The CDR3, as DNA: TGCGCCAGCGCAAGACTGGGAATTGAGACCCAGTACTTC. Its protein is CASARLGIETQYF.

The chain joins TRBV5-1 to TRBJ1-2; 10 nucleotides agree with TRBD1. The CDR3 spans 15 residues. The germline gives CDR1 SGHRS, CDR2 YFSETQ. The V and J ends lost 0 bases and 6 bases, in that order; junction bases with no gene match: 5. The CDR3 DNA reads TGCGCCAGCAGCTTGGCGGGACAGGGGTTTGATGGCTACACCTTC. Translating it yields CASSLAGQGFDGYTF.

The rearrangement joins TRBV9 to TRBJ2-7; D perhaps matches TRBD2 (5 bases). The CDR3 contains 15 residues. Germline CDR1 and CDR2: SGDLS and YYNGEE. V shed 3 bases and J shed 0 bases, with 13 bases lying between them. CDR3 loop: CASSGGSGLSYEQYF. CDR3 sequence (DNA): TGTGCCAGCAGCGGAGGGTCGGGTCTCTCCTACGAGCAGTACTTC.

The chain is built from TRBV6-1 and TRBJ1-1; the D gene is possibly TRBD1 (6 bases). The CDR3 length is 15 residues. The germline V and J ends were trimmed by 3 bases and 5 bases, with 16 bases remaining between them. Germline V gene data show CDR1 as MNHNS and CDR2 as SASEGT. CDR3: CASSEGALRWTEAFF. CDR3 bases: TGTGCCAGCAGTGAGGGGGCCCTCCGATGGACTGAAGCTTTCTTT.

The chain links TRBV2 to TRBJ2-4; 7 bases agree with TRBD2. Losses at the gene ends were 10 bases for V and 13 bases for J; bases not matched to a gene: 31. Germline CDR1 is SNHLY and CDR2 is FYNNEI. This CDR3 is 18 amino acids long. The CDR3, as DNA: TGTGCCAACGGGGGTTCGGACACCGGACTAGTTTCCTACAATGAGCAGTACTTC. Its translation: CANGGSDTGLVSYNEQYF.

The chain employs TRBV25-1 and TRBJ2-7, with 10 bases that match TRBD1. The CDR3 covers 15 residues. V dropped 4 bases and J dropped 6; count of bases not matched to a gene: 9. CDR1 is MGHDK, CDR2 SYGVNS, per germline. CDR3 protein: CASSGPGTGVFEQYF. CDR3 sequence (DNA): TGTGCCAGCAGTGGTCCTGGGACAGGGGTTTTCGAGCAGTACTTC.

The rearrangement joins TRBV7-9 to TRBJ2-7, with D maybe TRBD1 (6 bases). This CDR3 comprises 14 residues. V was pared by 2 bases and J by 4 bases, with 12 bases between. Germline CDR1 and CDR2: SEHNR and FQNEAQ (reference sequence). The CDR3 region is CASSLLQGWYEQYF. The CDR3 region has the DNA TGTGCCAGCAGCTTACTACAGGGTTGGTACGAGCAGTACTTC.

The genes are TRBV2 and TRBJ2-4; 11 positions match TRBD2. The CDR3 is 14 residues long. V trimming: 7 bases; J trimming: 13 bases; junction bases outside the gene matches: 12. CDR1 SNHLY and CDR2 FYNNEI come from the germline V gene. Written as DNA, the CDR3 is TGTGCCAGCATTATAACTAGCGGGAGTGGTGAGCAGTACTTC. It encodes CASIITSGSGEQYF. The entire variable domain, with the rest obtained from reference TRBV2 and TRBJ2-4, is as follows: EPEVTQTPSHQVTQMGQEVILRCVPISNHLYFYWYRQILGQKVEFLVSFYNNEISEKSEIFDDQFSVERPDGSNFTLKIRSTKLEDSAMYFCASIITSGSGEQYFGAGTRLSVL.

This clonotype was seen only a few times. The gene calls are TRBV20-1 and TRBJ2-5; 10 nucleotides agree with TRBD2. V was clipped by 2 bases and J by 3 bases; unmatched bases: 3. This CDR3 comprises 14 residues. From germline, CDR1 is DFQATT and CDR2 SNEGSKA (reference sequence). DNA for the CDR3: TGCAGTGCTAGATTCACTAGCGGGGAAGAGACCCAGTACTTC. It specifies CSARFTSGEETQYF.

The genes are TRBV15 and TRBJ2-5; 15 nucleotides match TRBD2. Unmatched junction bases numbered 7, after V lost 5 bases and J lost 0 bases. This CDR3 region has 18 residues. Germline CDR1 is LNHNV and CDR2 is YYDKDF (reference sequence). CDR3: CATSRGLAGGPHQETQYF. The CDR3, as DNA: TGTGCCACCAGCCGAGGACTAGCGGGGGGGCCTCACCAAGAGACCCAGTACTTC. The whole variable domain, remainder taken from reference TRBV15 and TRBJ2-5, is DAMVIQNPRYQVTQFGKPVTLSCSQTLNHNVMYWYQQKSSQAPKLLFHYYDKDFNNEADTPDNFQSRRPNTSFCFLDIRSPGLGDTAMYLCATSRGLAGGPHQETQYFGPGTRLLVL.

The chain is built from TRBV5-1 and TRBJ2-1, with 7 bases lining up with TRBD1. Germline lookup yields CDR1 SGHRS and CDR2 YFSETQ. With V trimmed by 4 bases and J by 4 bases, 5 bases remained unmatched. CDR3 size: 14 residues. CDR3 region: CASSEGADYNEQFF. The CDR3 DNA reads TGCGCCAGCAGCGAGGGGGCCGATTACAATGAGCAGTTCTTC.

V usage is TRBV7-2 and J usage is TRBJ2-1, with 11 bases that match TRBD2. Matching the DNA end better, TRBJ2-7 makes the J call doubtful. Germline CDR1 and CDR2: SGHTA and FQGNSA. This CDR3 is built from 16 residues. The CDR3 is CASSSGLAGMAGEQYF. The CDR3 nucleotides are TGTGCCAGCAGCTCCGGACTAGCGGGTATGGCCGGGGAGCAGTACTTC.

This chain links TRBV4-1 with TRBJ2-3; D gene ambiguous. In germline, CDR1 is MGHRA, CDR2 YSYEKL. Between the trimmed V and J ends, which lost 0 bases and 2 bases, there was a span of 15 bases. The CDR3 spans 17 residues. The CDR3 region is CASSQDPGQPVTDTQYF. In DNA form, the CDR3 reads TGCGCCAGCAGCCAAGACCCTGGGCAGCCCGTCACAGATACGCAGTATTTT.

This clonotype was seen once. V is TRBV20-1 and J is TRBJ2-4; TRBD2 might be the D (7 bases). The DNA end favors TRBJ2-7, so the J call may be wrong. Germline V gene data show CDR1 as DFQATT and CDR2 as SNEGSKA (reference sequence). The CDR3 runs to 15 residues. CDR3: CSARDGGSGRDEQYF. The CDR3 nucleotides are TGCAGTGCTAGAGACGGGGGCAGTGGGAGGGACGAGCAGTACTTC.

The chain is built from TRBV20-1 and TRBJ2-5; no reliable D call. The V end lost 3 bases, the J end lost 5 bases, and 13 bases lay between the germline ends. This CDR3 has 13 residues. CDR1 is DFQATT and CDR2 is SNEGSKA in the germline V gene (reference sequence). The CDR3 DNA reads as TGCAGTGCTAGTGCCCGGGTTTGGGAGACCCAGTACTTC. Its translation: CSASARVWETQYF.

CDR3 region: CASSSGQGVGELFF. The CDR3 DNA reads TGTGCCAGCAGCTCGGGACAGGGGGTTGGGGAGCTGTTTTTT. This chain links TRBV27 with TRBJ2-2; 11 bases align to TRBD1. V was clipped by 6 bases and J by 8 bases; unmatched bases: 5. The CDR3 runs to 14 residues. CDR1 is MNHEY and CDR2 is SMNVEV in the germline V gene (reference sequence).

The chain employs TRBV4-2 and TRBJ1-4, with D unresolved. The ends were cut back, 0 bases at V and 7 bases at J, with 15 bases in the middle. CDR1 LGHNA and CDR2 YNFKEQ come from the germline V gene. The length of the CDR3 is 16 residues. CDR3 region: CASSQDVRRRGEKLFF. Written as DNA, the CDR3 is TGTGCCAGCAGCCAAGATGTTAGAAGGAGAGGTGAAAAACTGTTTTTT.

The genes are TRBV29-1 and TRBJ1-1; the D is unclear. This CDR3 has 13 residues. V was clipped by 7 bases and J by 5 bases, with 17 bases between them. Germline lookup yields CDR1 SQVTM and CDR2 ANQGSEA. The CDR3 loop reads CSGSQWEVTEAFF. The CDR3, as DNA: TGCAGCGGATCCCAGTGGGAGGTAACTGAAGCTTTCTTT.

The chain combines TRBV10-3 with TRBJ2-7; TRBD2 matches 9 bases. Germline values: CDR1 ENHRY, CDR2 SYGVKD. J lost 0 bases, V lost 3 bases, and 3 bases had no gene match. This CDR3 is 15 amino acids long. The CDR3 is CAISDGREGSYEQYF. CDR3 DNA sequence: TGTGCCATCAGTGATGGGCGGGAGGGCTCCTACGAGCAGTACTTC.

This clonotype was seen just once. This rearrangement joins TRBV3-1 to TRBJ2-3; TRBD1 is a possible D gene (6 bases). CDR3 size: 18 residues. V lost 0 bases to trimming and J lost 4 bases, with 20 bases between them. Germline CDR1 reads LGHDT; CDR2 reads YNNKEL (reference sequence). Here the CDR3 DNA reads TGTGCCAGCAGCCAAGATAATGTTTTGCAGGGGCGCGCAGATACGCAGTATTTT. Translation gives CASSQDNVLQGRADTQYF.

The chain carries TRBV5-6 and TRBJ2-2; D perhaps matches TRBD1 (5 bases). The CDR3 is 16 amino acids. The germline V gene encodes CDR1 SGHDT and CDR2 YYEEEE. Deletions cut 4 bases from V and 6 bases from J, with 19 bases between. CDR3 loop: CASSTTAQGSPGELFF. CDR3 coding DNA: TGTGCCAGCAGCACCACCGCCCAGGGTTCCCCCGGGGAGCTGTTTTTT.

This clonotype was counted a few times. This chain uses TRBV6-5 with TRBJ2-3; D is possibly TRBD1 (5 bases). Germline CDR1 and CDR2: MNHEY and SVGAGI. Trimming pared 2 bases from V and 3 bases from J, leaving 24 bases between. The CDR3 is made up of 19 amino acids. DNA of the CDR3: TGTGCCAGCAGTTACAGACTGGCATTTGGCTCCGACAGTACAGATACGCAGTATTTT. Translated, it gives CASSYRLAFGSDSTDTQYF.

For this clonotype: The germline gene is not matched at one end of the junction; a read error may be the cause. The chain links TRBV28 to TRBJ2-7; no clear D gene. The CDR3 is made up of 14 amino acids. Germline CDR1 MDHEN, CDR2 SYDVKM. CDR3: CVSSLSEINYEQYF. As DNA, the CDR3 is TGTGTCAGCAGTTTATCCGAAATCAACTACGAGCAGTACTTC.

This clonotype was recorded only once. The chain links TRBV12-3 or TRBV12-4 to TRBJ2-6, with TRBD1 as a possible D gene (5 bases). Trimming shortened V by 3 bases and J by 0 bases, and 15 bases separated the two germline ends. This CDR3 has 18 amino acids. The CDR3 region has the DNA TGTGCCAGCAGTTTGCTACAGGACAATCCCTCTGGGGCCAACGTCCTGACTTTC. It is translated as CASSLLQDNPSGANVLTF.

The V gene is TRBV9, the J gene TRBJ1-2, with D maybe TRBD1 (5 bases). CDR3 length equals 15 residues. Germline V gene sequence: CDR1 SGDLS, CDR2 YYNGEE. V lost 0 bases to trimming and J lost 7 bases, with 16 bases between them. CDR3 residues: CASSVDRGLGVGYTF. The CDR3 region has the DNA TGTGCCAGCAGCGTAGATCGCGGTTTGGGGGTTGGCTACACCTTC.

The chain is built from TRBV4-1 and TRBJ2-5; the D call may be TRBD1 or TRBD2 (6 bases each). The better agreement between TRBJ2-7 and the DNA end casts doubt on the J call. The CDR3 extends over 14 amino acids. Germline V gives CDR1 MGHRA, CDR2 YSYEKL. The CDR3 bases are TGCGCCAGCAGCCAAGACCCAGGGGAGGACGAGCAGTACTTC. Its protein is CASSQDPGEDEQYF.

The chain links TRBV21-1 to TRBJ2-1; TRBD1 reflects the table's D call only, with no check against the DNA. TRBV21-1 counts as a pseudogene. CDR3 length equals 14 residues. Here the CDR3 DNA reads TGTGCCAGCAGCAAAGTGTGGGGGCGCAATGAGCAGTTCTTC. It is translated as CASSKVWGRNEQFF.

The table lists this clonotype with a few counts. The chain links TRBV3-1 to TRBJ2-5; TRBD2 agrees at 8 bases. This CDR3 spans 17 amino acids. The germline CDR1 and CDR2 sequences are LGHDT and YNNKEL (reference sequence). J gave up 2 bases and V 4 bases, and 12 bases lay outside the gene matches. CDR3 region: CASSRKIPTSGQETQYF. The CDR3, as DNA: TGTGCCAGCAGCCGCAAGATCCCTACTAGCGGACAAGAGACCCAGTACTTC.